This T cell receptor (beta chain) came from a study of blood T cell repertoires in COVID-19. Study summary: Acute-phase and convalescent COVID-19 samples originated in the United States, Italy and Spain.

CDR1 is MNHEY, CDR2 SVGAGI, per germline. The CDR3 loop spans 14 amino acids. Trimming took 6 bases from V and 6 from J; bases not matched to a gene: 11. Original data processing: From reference gene primer amplification, estimates of nucleated cell counts were derived. TCRdb's copy holds only in-frame clones and misses some; the assay was immunoSEQ multiplex PCR. The DNA was the basis for D and trimming; V, J and clone size are from that table. Here the sample spans some 180,000 clones, more than 75% being singletons. The sequence came from a man aged 35 to 55 with active or convalescent COVID-19. Input material: peripheral blood. This sequence joins TRBV6-5 and TRBJ2-7, with 7 nucleotides matching TRBD1. This CDR3 reads CASSRGQDIGEQYF. The CDR3 DNA follows: TGTGCCAGCAGCCGAGGACAGGATATCGGCGAGCAGTACTTC.